The rows below give T cell receptor beta chains drawn from one sample of a study of human T cells and chemical hapten exposure. TCRdb recomputed calls from the RACE reads with MiXCR, one row per CDR3 protein. The table records about 380,000 distinct CDR3 sequences, nearly 5% of them present only once. The specimen was whole blood, collected in connection with sensitization to the hapten diphenylcyclopropenone (DPC). The receptors here all came from a woman in her forties or fifties with alopecia areata. Some clones in this sample may be carry-over from other donors' samples. CDR3s include the opening cysteine and the closing phenylalanine or tryptophan. D genes are given only for firm matches.

D,V,J,CDR3
TRBD2,TRBV6-5,TRBJ2-1,CASRGTRGGNEQFF
TRBD2,TRBV13,TRBJ2-3,CASSLLAGGHTDTQYF
-,TRBV15,TRBJ1-5,CATSSPGTPSNQPQHF
-,TRBV5-6,TRBJ2-7,CASSSWGAGSSYEQYF
-,TRBV29-1,TRBJ2-7,CSTGMMGYEQYF
-,TRBV6-6,TRBJ2-5,CASSYGGAETQYF
-,TRBV7-7,TRBJ2-1,CASSPSYYNEQFF
-,TRBV6-5,TRBJ2-5,CASSYSDSERFETQYF
TRBD2,TRBV7-6,TRBJ2-3,CASSAVAGSSTDTQYF
TRBD2,TRBV7-6,TRBJ2-5,CASSDTTSGQETQYF
TRBD2,TRBV6-1,TRBJ2-3,CASARETTDTQYF
TRBD1,TRBV11-2,TRBJ2-3,CASSSGGTGQGAGDTQYF